The following is a T cell receptor beta chain sequence with its context. Some clones are missing from TCRdb's copy, which holds only in-frame ones; the method was immunoSEQ multiplex PCR. The sample lists under 65,000 clones, approximately 90% occurring once. The data stem from a study of technical replicates of blood from several donors. This receptor was obtained from a human donor in good health. Some clones in this sample may be carry-over from other donors' samples. Sequencing was carried out using PBMCs.

The CDR3, as DNA: TGTGCCAGCAGTTATAGGGGACTGAAGGACACCGGGGAGCTGTTTTTT. Translation: CASSYRGLKDTGELFF. V gene TRBV6-9 combines with J gene TRBJ2-2; perhaps TRBD2 as D (6 bases). Trimming left V 2 bases short and J 3 bases short, with 13 bases between. The germline gives CDR1 MNHGY, CDR2 SVAAGI. This CDR3 is built from 16 residues.